Below are 9 T cell receptor beta chains sequenced from a single sample in a study of regulatory T cells in long-lasting Graves disease. Both iRepertoire HTBI primers and Arm-PCR of CDR3 regions were used to build the TCR beta libraries. TCRdb ran MiXCR on the multiplex PCR reads and lists one entry per CDR3 protein. Of more than 300,000 distinct CDR3 sequences in the sample, roughly 17% were seen once. The time point was: newly diagnosed GD, antithyroid drugs for less than 3 months. PBMCs were the source of the RNA used for TCR sequencing. This sample also appeared in a second study, on T cells in Graves' hyperthyroidism and ophthalmopathy.

Material: peripheral blood mononuclear cells (PBMCs), obtained at new diagnosis, from a patient treated with antithyroid drugs. The origin of the receptors is a woman between 18 and 30 years old with Graves disease.

This clonotype appeared many times. V and J are TRBV7-2 and TRBJ2-7; TRBD2 matches at 10 bases. The CDR3 covers 14 residues. After removal of 5 bases from V and 6 bases from J, the junction contained 7 bases not matched to a gene. Germline CDR1 SGHTA, CDR2 FQGNSA. The CDR3 region is CASSTGLAWPEQYF. DNA of the CDR3: TGTGCCAGCAGCACGGGACTAGCGTGGCCCGAGCAGTACTTC.

With respect to this clonotype: This likely stems from a read error, as it lies one base from a far larger clone. This chain connects TRBV3-1 to TRBJ2-7; the match to TRBD1 covers 8 bases. Germline loops: CDR1 LGHDT, CDR2 YNNKEL (reference sequence). This CDR3 spans 15 amino acids. The CDR3 DNA is TGTGCCAGCAGCCTTTACCGGCAGGGGGCTTACGGGCAGTACTTC. It specifies CASSLYRQGAYGQYF.

This clonotype was observed many times. The chain couples TRBV6-2 or TRBV6-3 to TRBJ2-1; 11 bases agree with TRBD2. The V segment lost 7 bases and the J segment 3 bases; nucleotides outside the gene matches: 29. The CDR3 spans 23 residues. Germline V CDR1 and CDR2: MNHEY, SVGEGT. The CDR3 reads CASKLRGTGFWLAGGQGYNEQFF. CDR3 nucleotides: TGTGCCAGCAAGCTACGAGGGACAGGGTTTTGGCTAGCGGGGGGTCAAGGCTACAATGAGCAGTTCTTC.

This clonotype has at least ten counts. CDR3 amino acids: CASSDLGAGGPRNEQFF. Written as DNA, the CDR3 is TGTGCCAGCAGTGATTTGGGAGCGGGAGGGCCGAGGAATGAGCAGTTCTTC. V and J are TRBV2 and TRBJ2-1, with TRBD2 matching over 10 bases. Germline loops: CDR1 SNHLY, CDR2 FYNNEI. J gave up 7 bases and V 3 bases, and 12 bases lay outside the gene matches. The CDR3 covers 17 residues.

This clonotype was observed a handful of times. The chain carries TRBV28 and TRBJ1-5; TRBD1 aligns across 10 bases. In germline, CDR1 is MDHEN, CDR2 SYDVKM. V was pared by 6 bases and J by 7 bases, with 6 bases of the junction left unmatched. The CDR3 totals 14 residues. CDR3 nucleotides: TGTGCCAGCAGGACAGGGGGCACGGGGCAGCCCCAGCATTTT. Translation gives CASRTGGTGQPQHF.

The chain carries TRBV20-1 and TRBJ2-1, with TRBD1 matching 9 bases. The CDR3 length is 12 residues. The germline V gene has CDR1 DFQATT and CDR2 SNEGSKA (reference sequence). The J segment lost 8 bases and the V segment lost 5 bases, leaving 4 bases of the junction unmatched. In nucleotides, the CDR3 is TGCAGTGCTCGACAGGGGGAGGATGAGCAGTTCTTC. Translation: CSARQGEDEQFF.

This clonotype has ten or more counts. The gene calls are TRBV2 and TRBJ2-3; possibly TRBD1 for D (5 bases). The CDR3 is 13 residues long. Germline-derived CDR1 and CDR2 are SNHLY and FYNNEI. V was trimmed by 3 bases and J by 4 bases, leaving 8 bases between them. In DNA form, the CDR3 reads TGTGCCAGCAGTGAGGGCAGGGCAGATACGCAGTATTTT. It is translated as CASSEGRADTQYF.

This clonotype showed up many times. The chain is built from TRBV5-1 and TRBJ2-7; D is perhaps TRBD1 (7 bases). Germline values: CDR1 SGHRS, CDR2 YFSETQ. The CDR3 covers 15 residues. V was shortened by 0 bases and J by 4 bases, with 14 bases between the two germline ends. CDR3 protein: CASSLGAQGGYEQYF. The CDR3 DNA reads TGCGCCAGCAGCTTGGGAGCGCAGGGGGGATACGAGCAGTACTTC.

This clonotype has ten or more counts. This chain links TRBV12-3 or TRBV12-4 with TRBJ2-7, with D perhaps given as TRBD1 or TRBD2 (5 bases each). With 7 bases removed from V and 2 bases from J, the gap between germline ends came to 18 bases. The CDR3 runs to 15 residues. The CDR3 sequence is CASTLRGPPPYEQYF. The CDR3, as DNA: TGTGCCAGCACCCTCCGGGGCCCTCCTCCCTACGAGCAGTACTTC.